This T cell receptor beta chain was captured by sequencing in a study of T cell responses to AZD1222 COVID-19 vaccine. Study background: Second doses at about 4 or about 12 weeks were pooled.

V was pared by 6 bases and J by 7 bases, with 3 bases of the junction left unmatched. This CDR3 region has 13 residues. Germline values: CDR1 ENHRY, CDR2 SYGVKD. This table comes from immunoSEQ multiplex PCR, and its TCRdb copy is limited to in-frame clones, with some not included. The sample lists roughly 190,000 clones; approximately 90% were seen once. The V call is TRBV10-3, the J call TRBJ1-4, with 9 bases identical to TRBD1. The material was peripheral blood, obtained on day 0 of AZD1222 vaccination. The clonotype comes from an adult in good health. The CDR3: CAIRGQGVEKLFF. For the CDR3, the DNA is TGTGCCATCAGGGGACAGGGTGTTGAAAAACTGTTTTTT.